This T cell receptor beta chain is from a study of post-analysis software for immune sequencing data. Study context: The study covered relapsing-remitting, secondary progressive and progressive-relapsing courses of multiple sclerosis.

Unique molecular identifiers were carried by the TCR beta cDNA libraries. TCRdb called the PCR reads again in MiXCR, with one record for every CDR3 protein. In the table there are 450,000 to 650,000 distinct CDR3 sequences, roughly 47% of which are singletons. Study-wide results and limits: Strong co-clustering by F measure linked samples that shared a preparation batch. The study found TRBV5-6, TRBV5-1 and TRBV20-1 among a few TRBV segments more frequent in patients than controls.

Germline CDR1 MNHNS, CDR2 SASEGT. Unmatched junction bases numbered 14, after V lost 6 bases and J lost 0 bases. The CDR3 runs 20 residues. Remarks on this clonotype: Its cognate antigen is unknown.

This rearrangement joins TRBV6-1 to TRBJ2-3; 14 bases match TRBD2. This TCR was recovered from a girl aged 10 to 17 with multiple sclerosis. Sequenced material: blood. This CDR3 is CASRGGTSGRWGGSTDTQYF. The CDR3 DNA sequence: TGTGCCAGCAGGGGAGGGACTAGCGGGAGATGGGGAGGTAGCACAGATACGCAGTATTTT.